The 13 T cell receptor beta chains in this list originate from one sample, sequenced in a study of blood T cell repertoires in COVID-19. Some clones are missing from TCRdb's copy, which holds only in-frame ones; the method was immunoSEQ multiplex PCR. The sample includes fewer than 500,000 clones, approximately 87% of them seen just once. Sample: PBMCs or T cells enriched from blood (not recorded which). The source of these receptors is a woman between 25 and 40 years old with acute COVID-19.

The chain couples TRBV9 to TRBJ1-1; the match to TRBD1 covers 7 bases. Germline V gene sequence: CDR1 SGDLS, CDR2 YYNGEE. The CDR3 is made up of 15 amino acids. J lost 7 bases, V lost 0 bases, and 9 bases had no gene match. CDR3 protein: CASSVADGTADEAFF. Written as DNA, the CDR3 is TGTGCCAGCAGCGTAGCAGACGGGACAGCCGATGAAGCTTTCTTT.

The count of this clone is one. CDR3 sequence (DNA): TGTGCCAGCAGCTTAGAAGCAGGGAACTACGAGCAGTACTTC. Translating gives CASSLEAGNYEQYF. The chain links TRBV11-2 to TRBJ2-7; weak D call: TRBD1 (5 bases). V shed 0 bases and J shed 3 bases, with 9 bases lying between them. Germline CDR1 is SGHAT and CDR2 is FQNNGV. CDR3 length: 14 residues.

A word on this clone: Other DNA sequences in the same sample also yield this CDR3. The CDR3 coding sequence is TGTGCCAGCAGCGTAGCGGGGAATAACTATGGCTACACCTTC. The encoded protein is CASSVAGNNYGYTF. J is TRBJ1-2 and V is TRBV9; D remains ambiguous. The CDR3 extends over 14 amino acids. The V gene lost 0 bases and the J gene lost 1 base, with 7 bases spanning the gap. The V gene's germline CDR1 is SGDLS and CDR2 YYNGEE.

CDR3 in amino acids: CSVRTESNYGYTF. The CDR3 DNA reads TGCAGCGTCCGGACAGAATCTAACTATGGCTACACCTTC. The rearrangement joins TRBV29-1 to TRBJ1-2, with D possibly TRBD1 on 6 matching bases. The CDR3 has 13 amino acids. Germline lookup yields CDR1 SQVTM and CDR2 ANQGSEA. Trimming shortened V by 6 bases and J by 0 bases, and 11 bases separated the two germline ends.

Written as DNA, the CDR3 is TGCAGCGTTTACTCACCAACGGGACAGAGCTCCTACGAGCAGTACTTC. As protein: CSVYSPTGQSSYEQYF. The V gene is TRBV29-1, the J gene TRBJ2-7, with 7 bases that match TRBD1. CDR1 is SQVTM and CDR2 is ANQGSEA in the germline V gene. V dropped 5 bases and J dropped 0; count of bases not matched to a gene: 13. CDR3 size: 16 residues.

V is TRBV11-1 and J is TRBJ1-6; D is unresolved. The CDR3 extends over 14 amino acids. V was shortened by 0 bases and J by 8 bases, with 8 bases between the two germline ends. Looked up from germline, CDR1 is SGHAT and CDR2 is FQDESV (reference sequence). As DNA, the CDR3 is TGTGCCAGCAGCTTAGCGTTGGCTTATTCACCCCTCCACTTT. Its translation is CASSLALAYSPLHF.

V usage is TRBV30 and J usage is TRBJ1-1, with TRBD1 matching 7 bases. The CDR3 extends over 15 amino acids. Trimming at V came to 4 bases and at J to 1 base, leaving 9 bases not matched to a gene. CDR1 is GTSNPN and CDR2 is SVGIG in the germline V gene (reference sequence). The CDR3 sequence: CAWTQSGGANTEAFF. The CDR3 coding sequence is TGTGCCTGGACCCAATCAGGGGGTGCGAACACTGAAGCTTTCTTT.

The CDR3 loop is CASSQGPAGGLGGYTF. CDR3 nucleotides: TGTGCCAGCAGCCAAGGGCCGGCCGGGGGGCTTGGTGGCTACACCTTC. The chain recombines TRBV14 with TRBJ1-2; D may be TRBD1 (6 bases). V lost 1 base to trimming and J lost 7 bases, with 19 bases between them. CDR3 size: 16 residues. Germline CDR1 SGHDN, CDR2 FVKESK.

The chain joins TRBV6-5 to TRBJ1-2, with 7 bases identical to TRBD1. V was clipped by 6 bases and J by 2 bases; unmatched bases: 9. This CDR3 has 15 amino acids. The V gene's germline CDR1 is MNHEY and CDR2 SVGAGI. CDR3 sequence: CASRPRTGPNYGYTF. The DNA for the CDR3 is TGTGCCAGCAGACCTCGGACAGGACCGAACTATGGCTACACCTTC.

This chain joins TRBV19 and TRBJ2-5, with D possibly being TRBD2 (5 bases). The CDR3 is made up of 14 amino acids. CDR1 is LNHDA and CDR2 is SQIVND in the germline V gene (reference sequence). V was clipped by 3 bases and J by 4 bases, with 12 bases between them. In nucleotides, the CDR3 is TGTGCCAGTAGTATGCGAGGGTGGGGAGAGACCCAGTACTTC. This encodes CASSMRGWGETQYF.

This clone was counted a few times. The chain recombines TRBV24-1 with TRBJ2-5, with D possibly being TRBD2 (5 bases). V was clipped by 3 bases and J by 5 bases, with 18 bases between them. Looked up from germline, CDR1 is KGHDR and CDR2 is SFDVKD. CDR3 size: 16 residues. The DNA of the CDR3 is TGTGCCACCAGTGATAGTTTGAGGGTGAAGGGCGAGACCCAGTACTTC. Its protein is CATSDSLRVKGETQYF.

The V and J genes are TRBV12-3 or TRBV12-4 and TRBJ1-5; D is unresolved. V was clipped by 6 bases and J by 6 bases, with 12 bases between them. The CDR3 is 13 residues long. As DNA, the CDR3 is TGTGCCAGCAGGGACCGACGGGGTCAGCCCCAGCATTTT. Its translation: CASRDRRGQPQHF.

This chain joins TRBV27 and TRBJ2-2; the D gene is possibly TRBD1 (5 bases). The CDR3 is 16 amino acids. Trimming pared 7 bases from V and 0 bases from J, leaving 15 bases between. CDR1 is MNHEY and CDR2 is SMNVEV in the germline V gene (reference sequence). The CDR3 DNA follows: TGTGCCAGCACCCTGAACAGGCAGGCGAACACCGGGGAGCTGTTTTTT. It translates to CASTLNRQANTGELFF.